These 25 T cell receptor beta chains were sequenced from one sample in a study of cytomegalovirus exposure and HLA in healthy donors. Vbeta (60) and Jbeta (13) primers were used in the PCR. Clones were sequenced by immunoSEQ multiplex PCR, and TCRdb holds only the in-frame ones, with some missing. The sample holds 75,000 to 90,000 clones, 78% seen once. The sequencing input was PBMCs. The receptors stem from a woman aged 40 to 49 in good health and CMV-seropositive.

This clone occurred once. The CDR3 is CASSLYSETQYF. DNA for the CDR3: TGTGCCAGCAGCTTATATTCAGAGACCCAGTACTTC. This rearrangement joins TRBV7-6 to TRBJ2-5; D ambiguous. The CDR3 extends over 12 amino acids. The V gene's germline CDR1 is SGHVS and CDR2 FNYEAQ. V lost 2 bases, J lost 4 bases, and 5 bases lay in between.

The V call is TRBV7-6, the J call TRBJ2-7; D is ambiguous. Trimming took off 1 base at V and 0 bases at J, with 7 bases between the two ends. CDR3 length: 14 amino acids. CDR1 and CDR2 (germline): SGHVS, FNYEAQ. The CDR3 protein is CASSLGASSYEQYF. The CDR3 nucleotides read TGTGCCAGCAGCTTAGGGGCCAGCTCCTACGAGCAGTACTTC.

With respect to this clone: One end of the junction does not line up with germline, which may come from a read error. The CDR3 coding sequence is TGTGCCAGCAGTTCAGCCGCAGTGTCGGTGACCGGGGAGCTGCTTTTT. Translation gives CASSSAAVSVTGELLF. The chain combines TRBV28 with TRBJ2-2; tentatively, D is TRBD2 (5 bases). Germline CDR1 is MDHEN and CDR2 is SYDVKM. The CDR3 extends over 16 amino acids.

The table lists this clone with a few counts. J is TRBJ1-1 and V is TRBV5-4, with D possibly TRBD1 on 6 matching bases. V lost 0 bases, J lost 2 bases, and 8 bases lay in between. There are 14 residues in the CDR3. CDR1 and CDR2 (germline): SGHNT, YYREEE (reference sequence). DNA for the CDR3: TGTGCCAGCAGCTTGGACAGGGTAAACACTGAAGCTTTCTTT. Protein: CASSLDRVNTEAFF.

The CDR3 nucleotides are TGTGCCAGCAGCGCGCGACCAGGGGCCATCTCTGGAAACACCATATATTTT. Translated: CASSARPGAISGNTIYF. The chain has TRBV7-8 and TRBJ1-3; a possible D gene is TRBD1 (6 bases). The CDR3 is 17 residues long. Germline values: CDR1 SGHVS, CDR2 FQNEAQ. V lost 5 bases, J lost 0 bases, and 17 bases lay in between.

V is TRBV7-9 and J is TRBJ1-5, with 7 bases matching TRBD1. CDR3 size: 13 residues. After removal of 2 bases from V and 7 bases from J, the junction contained 2 bases not matched to a gene. The germline V gene encodes CDR1 SEHNR and CDR2 FQNEAQ (reference sequence). CDR3 sequence reads: CASSLRDSQPQHF. In nucleotides, the CDR3 is TGTGCCAGCAGCTTAAGGGACAGCCAGCCCCAGCATTTT.

This chain uses TRBV11-3 with TRBJ2-1, with D possibly being TRBD2 (6 bases). V was pared by 4 bases and J by 3 bases, with 10 bases between. Germline CDR1 SGHNT, CDR2 YENEEA. The CDR3 runs 14 residues. The DNA of the CDR3 is TGTGCCAGCAGCTCTGGGACTGTCTACAATGAGCAGTTCTTC. The encoded protein is CASSSGTVYNEQFF.

This chain joins TRBV7-2 and TRBJ2-3; D may be TRBD2 (5 bases). Germline V gene data show CDR1 as SGHTA and CDR2 as FQGNSA. The CDR3 loop spans 15 amino acids. V dropped 1 base and J dropped 3 bases, with 11 bases sitting between them. CDR3 protein: CASSLVLGRTDTQYF. The CDR3 nucleotides are TGTGCCAGCAGCTTAGTACTGGGGAGAACAGATACGCAGTATTTT.

The chain links TRBV5-1 to TRBJ2-3, with 14 bases fitting TRBD2. Trimming at V came to 2 bases and at J to 4 bases, leaving 6 bases not matched to a gene. Per germline, CDR1 SGHRS and CDR2 YFSETQ. The CDR3 is 17 amino acids. The CDR3 DNA reads TGCGCCAGCAGCTTACCGGGACTAGCGGGGGTGGCAGATACGCAGTATTTT. Encoded protein: CASSLPGLAGVADTQYF. The full variable domain, rest sourced from reference TRBV5-1 and TRBJ2-3, is KAGVTQTPRYLIKTRGQQVTLSCSPISGHRSVSWYQQTPGQGLQFLFEYFSETQRNKGNFPGRFSGRQFSNSRSEMNVSTLELGDSALYLCASSLPGLAGVADTQYFGPGTRLTVL.

The CDR3 is CASSPKRGREETQYF. For the CDR3, the DNA is TGCGCCAGCAGTCCGAAGCGGGGGAGAGAAGAGACCCAGTACTTC. The V and J genes are TRBV5-1 and TRBJ2-5; TRBD2 agrees at 8 bases. Germline V CDR1 and CDR2: SGHRS, YFSETQ. V shed 5 bases, J shed 3 bases, and the junction held 9 bases outside the gene matches. The CDR3 runs to 15 residues.

The V call is TRBV19, the J call TRBJ2-5, with 11 bases aligning to TRBD2. Per germline, CDR1 LNHDA and CDR2 SQIVND (reference sequence). This CDR3 region has 17 residues. V shed 2 bases, J shed 4 bases, and the junction held 9 bases outside the gene matches. The CDR3 nucleotides are TGTGCCAGTAGTATAAGAGGCATAGCGGGGGGGACAGAGACCCAGTACTTC. This codes for CASSIRGIAGGTETQYF.

This clone was picked up one time. The V gene is TRBV18, the J gene TRBJ2-1; D is uncertain. CDR3 length equals 12 residues. Per the germline V gene, CDR1 is KGHSH and CDR2 is LQKENI. V lost 1 base, J lost 7 bases, and 5 bases lay in between. CDR3 nucleotides: TGTGCCAGCTCACCACAACAAAATGAGCAGTTCTTC. Encoded protein: CASSPQQNEQFF.

As for this clone: Other DNA variants within this sample encode the same CDR3. The chain uses TRBV30 and TRBJ1-2; tentative D call: TRBD1 (5 bases). The germline gives CDR1 GTSNPN, CDR2 SVGIG (reference sequence). Trimming removed 3 bases at V and 4 bases at J, with 12 bases between. The CDR3 spans 13 residues. In nucleotides, the CDR3 is TGTGCCTGGAGCGTAGGCAGGGTCTATGGCTACACCTTC. The encoded protein is CAWSVGRVYGYTF. The entire variable domain, with the rest obtained from reference TRBV30 and TRBJ1-2, is as follows: SQTIHQWPATLVQPVGSPLSLECTVEGTSNPNLYWYRQAAGRGLQLLFYSVGIGQISSEVPQNLSASRPQDRQFILSSKKLLLSDSGFYLCAWSVGRVYGYTFGSGTRLTVV.

This clone came up once. The chain combines TRBV20-1 with TRBJ1-2; D is unclear. The V end was cut by 6 bases, the J end by 0 bases, with 5 bases between. The CDR3 contains 11 residues. Germline-derived CDR1 and CDR2 are DFQATT and SNEGSKA (reference sequence). Here the CDR3 reads CSANSNYGYTF. The CDR3 nucleotides read TGCAGTGCCAACTCTAACTATGGCTACACCTTC.

The chain employs TRBV11-2 and TRBJ2-1; D not certain. The CDR3 covers 15 residues. Germline-derived CDR1 and CDR2 are SGHAT and FQNNGV. Trimming removed 4 bases at V and 0 bases at J, with 10 bases between. CDR3 residues: CASSSTTLSYNEQFF. CDR3 nucleotide sequence: TGTGCCAGCAGCTCCACGACTCTCTCCTACAATGAGCAGTTCTTC. Full variable domain (missing parts from reference TRBV11-2 and TRBJ2-1): EAGVAQSPRYKIIEKRQSVAFWCNPISGHATLYWYQQILGQGPKLLIQFQNNGVVDDSQLPKDRFSAERLKGVDSTLKIQPAKLEDSAVYLCASSSTTLSYNEQFFGPGTRLTVL.

The J gene is TRBJ2-2, the V gene TRBV9; possible D gene TRBD2, 6 bases. This CDR3 region has 15 residues. The germline gives CDR1 SGDLS, CDR2 YYNGEE. The V gene lost 6 bases and the J gene lost 4 bases, with 16 bases spanning the gap. The CDR3 is CASTWGVTLTGELFF. As DNA, the CDR3 is TGTGCCAGCACCTGGGGGGTTACCCTCACCGGGGAGCTGTTTTTT.

The chain recombines TRBV6-5 with TRBJ1-2; D gene unclear. Trimming cost V 6 bases and J 1 base, with 12 bases left between them. The germline CDR1 and CDR2 sequences are MNHEY and SVGAGI. The CDR3 covers 14 residues. DNA of the CDR3: TGTGCCAGCAGAATAGGACTGGTTAACTATGGCTACACCTTC. Its protein product is CASRIGLVNYGYTF.

J is TRBJ1-2 and V is TRBV30; D not certain. There are 12 residues in the CDR3. V lost 7 bases, J lost 4 bases, and 13 bases lay in between. CDR1 is GTSNPN, CDR2 SVGIG, per germline (reference sequence). CDR3 sequence reads: CASEGDSYGYTF. CDR3 nucleotide sequence: TGTGCCTCTGAGGGAGATTCCTATGGCTACACCTTC.

This clone was counted a single time. The J gene is TRBJ2-5, the V gene TRBV7-2; TRBD2 aligns across 8 bases. This CDR3 is 14 amino acids long. With V trimmed by 5 bases and J by 4 bases, 6 bases remained unmatched. The germline V gene encodes CDR1 SGHTA and CDR2 FQGNSA. CDR3 protein: CASSPRAGVETQYF. The CDR3 DNA sequence: TGTGCCAGCAGCCCCAGAGCGGGGGTAGAGACCCAGTACTTC.

V usage is TRBV5-1 and J usage is TRBJ1-1; D remains ambiguous. This CDR3 is built from 13 residues. Per germline, CDR1 SGHRS and CDR2 YFSETQ. V gave up 0 bases and J gave up 5 bases, with 8 bases separating them. The CDR3 region has the DNA TGCGCCAGCAGCTTGGGGGCGGGGACTGAAGCTTTCTTT. Translating it yields CASSLGAGTEAFF.

The chain links TRBV7-2 to TRBJ2-5; 7 bases map to TRBD2. The CDR3 extends over 16 amino acids. Looked up from germline, CDR1 is SGHTA and CDR2 is FQGNSA. V was clipped by 3 bases and J by 1 base; unmatched bases: 8. The CDR3 DNA reads TGTGCCAGCAGCTTGGGAGGTAGCGGGTTCCAAGAGACCCAGTACTTC. Residues: CASSLGGSGFQETQYF. Using reference TRBV7-2 and TRBJ2-5 for the parts outside the CDR3, the full variable domain is GAGVSQSPSNKVTEKGKDVELRCDPISGHTALYWYRQSLGQGLEFLIYFQGNSAPDKSGLPSDRFSAERTGGSVSTLTIQRTQQEDSAVYLCASSLGGSGFQETQYFGPGTRLLVL.

The rearrangement uses TRBV6-6 and TRBJ1-2, with 8 nucleotides matching TRBD1. The CDR3 has 13 amino acids. V gave up 6 bases and J gave up 7 bases; unmatched junction bases: 7. Germline CDR1 is MNHNY and CDR2 is SVGAGI (reference sequence). CDR3 coding DNA: TGTGCCAGCAGCCCCCAGGGGGCCGGTGGCTACACCTTC. Translation gives CASSPQGAGGYTF.

The chain joins TRBV19 to TRBJ1-2, with 8 bases fitting TRBD1. Germline-derived CDR1 and CDR2 are LNHDA and SQIVND (reference sequence). The CDR3 loop spans 16 amino acids. V lost 8 bases, J lost 3 bases, and 14 bases stayed unmatched. The CDR3 nucleotides read TGTGCCAGTTACCGGGACAGGTACGCGGGGGACTATGGCTACACCTTC. Translation gives CASYRDRYAGDYGYTF.

The chain combines TRBV5-1 with TRBJ2-3, with 7 positions matching TRBD2. In germline, CDR1 is SGHRS, CDR2 YFSETQ. This CDR3 is 14 amino acids long. Trimming cost V 4 bases and J 2 bases; bases outside gene matches: 4. DNA of the CDR3: TGCGCCAGCAGCAGGACTAGTTCCACAGATACGCAGTATTTT. Its protein is CASSRTSSTDTQYF.

CDR3 region: CASRPSGGADAGELFF. CDR3 in DNA: TGTGCCAGCAGACCCTCGGGAGGGGCGGACGCCGGGGAGCTGTTTTTT. The chain links TRBV7-2 to TRBJ2-2; TRBD2 matches at 8 bases. Germline lookup yields CDR1 SGHTA and CDR2 FQGNSA. Trimming removed 6 bases from V and 6 bases from J; junction bases left unmatched: 12. This CDR3 is 16 amino acids long.